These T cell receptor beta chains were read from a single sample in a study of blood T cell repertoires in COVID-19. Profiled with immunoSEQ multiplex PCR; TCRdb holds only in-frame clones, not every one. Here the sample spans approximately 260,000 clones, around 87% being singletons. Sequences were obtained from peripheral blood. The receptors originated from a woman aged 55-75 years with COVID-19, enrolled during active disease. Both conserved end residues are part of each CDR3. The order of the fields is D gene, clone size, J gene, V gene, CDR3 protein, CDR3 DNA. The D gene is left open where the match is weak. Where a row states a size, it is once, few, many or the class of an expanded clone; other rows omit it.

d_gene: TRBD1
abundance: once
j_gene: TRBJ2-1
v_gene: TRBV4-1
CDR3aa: CASSGTVNNEQFF
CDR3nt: TGCGCCAGCAGCGGGACAGTTAACAATGAGCAGTTCTTC

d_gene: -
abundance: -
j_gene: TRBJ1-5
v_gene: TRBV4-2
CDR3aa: CASSLGGDYSNQPQHF
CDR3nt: TGTGCCAGCAGCCTGGGGGGGGATTATAGCAATCAGCCCCAGCATTTT

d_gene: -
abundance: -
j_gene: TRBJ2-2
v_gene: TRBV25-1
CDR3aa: CASSEWGDTGELFF
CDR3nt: TGTGCCAGCAGTGAATGGGGGGACACCGGGGAGCTGTTTTTT

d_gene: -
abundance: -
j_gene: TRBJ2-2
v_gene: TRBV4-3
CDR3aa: CASSQDLTRSGELFF
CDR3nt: TGCGCCAGCAGCCAAGACCTCACTAGATCCGGGGAGCTGTTTTTT

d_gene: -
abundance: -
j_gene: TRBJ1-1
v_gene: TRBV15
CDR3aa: CATSRGSGIGTEAFF
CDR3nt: TGTGCCACCAGCAGAGGATCGGGGATTGGCACTGAAGCTTTCTTT

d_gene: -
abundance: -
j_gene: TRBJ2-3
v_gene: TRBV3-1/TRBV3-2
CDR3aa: CASSLLGTGPSLTQYF
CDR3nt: TGTGCCAGCAGCCTCCTCGGAACTGGGCCTTCCCTTACGCAGTATTTT

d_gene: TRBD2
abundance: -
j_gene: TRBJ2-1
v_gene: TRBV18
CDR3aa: CASSPIKLAPGEQFF
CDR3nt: TGTGCCAGCTCACCGATAAAACTAGCGCCGGGTGAGCAGTTCTTC

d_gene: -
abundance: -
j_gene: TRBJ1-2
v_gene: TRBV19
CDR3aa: CASSRGVDTNYGYTF
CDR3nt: TGTGCCAGTAGTCGGGGGGTCGATACTAACTATGGCTACACCTTC

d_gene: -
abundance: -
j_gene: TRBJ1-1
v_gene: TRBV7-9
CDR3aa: CASSFGQGTEAFF
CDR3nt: TGTGCCAGCAGCTTCGGGCAGGGGACTGAAGCTTTCTTT

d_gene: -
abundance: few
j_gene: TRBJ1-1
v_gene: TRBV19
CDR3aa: CSSDGGGIRNTEAFF
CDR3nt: TGCTCGTCGGACGGGGGGGGCATACGGAACACTGAAGCTTTCTTT

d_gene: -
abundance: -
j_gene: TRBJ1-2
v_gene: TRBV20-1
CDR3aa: CSGNREDGYTF
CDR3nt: TGCAGTGGGAACAGGGAAGATGGCTACACCTTC

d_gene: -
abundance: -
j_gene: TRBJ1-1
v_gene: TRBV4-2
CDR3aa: CASSQEVGLGTEAFF
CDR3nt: TGTGCCAGCAGCCAAGAAGTGGGGCTGGGCACTGAAGCTTTCTTT

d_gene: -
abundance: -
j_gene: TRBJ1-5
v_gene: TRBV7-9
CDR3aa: CASSLTAGPGQPQHF
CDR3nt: TGTGCCAGCAGCTTAACGGCAGGGCCGGGTCAGCCCCAGCATTTT

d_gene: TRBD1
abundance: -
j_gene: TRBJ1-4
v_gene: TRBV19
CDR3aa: CASSIGTGDEKLFF
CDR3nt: TGTGCCAGTAGTATTGGGACAGGGGATGAAAAACTGTTTTTT

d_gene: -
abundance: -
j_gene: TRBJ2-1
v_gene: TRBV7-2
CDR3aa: CASSLWSGGHEQFF
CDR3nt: TGTGCCAGCAGCTTATGGAGTGGGGGCCATGAGCAGTTCTTC

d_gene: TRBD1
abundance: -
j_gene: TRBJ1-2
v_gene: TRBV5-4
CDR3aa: CASSIGQGDYGYTF
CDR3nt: TGTGCCAGCAGCATCGGACAGGGGGACTATGGCTACACCTTC

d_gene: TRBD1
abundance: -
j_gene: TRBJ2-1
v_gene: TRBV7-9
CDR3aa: CASSSGQGPYNEQFF
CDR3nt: TGTGCCAGCAGCAGTGGACAGGGGCCCTACAATGAGCAGTTCTTC

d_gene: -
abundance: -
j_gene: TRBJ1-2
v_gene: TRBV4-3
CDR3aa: CASSQVLSGRGSGYTF
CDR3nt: TGCGCCAGCAGCCAAGTCCTGTCGGGGCGGGGTTCTGGCTACACCTTC

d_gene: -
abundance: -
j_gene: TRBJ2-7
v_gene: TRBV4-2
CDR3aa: CASSPAGYPNEQYF
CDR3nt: TGTGCCAGCAGCCCCGCAGGGTATCCCAACGAGCAGTACTTC

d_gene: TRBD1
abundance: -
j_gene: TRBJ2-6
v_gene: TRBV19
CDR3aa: CASTLEVRGSGANVLTF
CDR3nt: TGTGCCAGTACCTTAGAGGTCAGGGGGTCTGGGGCCAACGTCCTGACTTTC

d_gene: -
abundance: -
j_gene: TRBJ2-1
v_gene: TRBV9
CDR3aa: CASSPRQRLDNEQFF
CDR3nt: TGTGCCAGCAGCCCCCGACAGCGATTAGACAATGAGCAGTTCTTC

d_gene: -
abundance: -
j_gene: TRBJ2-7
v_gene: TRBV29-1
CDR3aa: CSVAGLPNEQYF
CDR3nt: TGCAGCGTTGCCGGGTTACCCAACGAGCAGTACTTC

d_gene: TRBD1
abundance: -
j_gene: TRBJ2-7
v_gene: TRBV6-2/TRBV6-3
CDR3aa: CARSGAGQGLSYEQYF
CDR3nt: TGTGCCAGAAGTGGGGCGGGACAGGGGCTCTCCTACGAGCAGTACTTC